The rows below give T cell receptor beta chains drawn from one sample of a study of shared clonotypes between healthy human individuals. The assay was immunoSEQ multiplex PCR, and TCRdb's table has in-frame clones only and misses some. This sample has some 490,000 clones, with about 72% found just once. Sequenced material: PBMCs. The origin of the receptors is a woman aged 40 to 50 in good health. Some clones in this sample may be carry-over from other donors' samples. Each CDR3 is given with its conserved first and last residue. A D gene is named only where the DNA matches it firmly. Clone size is given for some rows only: seen once, a few or many times, or a class if the clone is expanded.

clone_size j_call v_call d_call cdr3_length cdr3_aa cdr3_nt
NA TRBJ1-1 TRBV28 NA 17 CASSFRAEGYLDTEAFF TGTGCCAGCAGTTTTAGGGCAGAGGGGTATTTGGACACTGAAGCTTTCTTT
NA TRBJ2-6 TRBV18 NA 15 CASSPRAAGANVLTF TGTGCCAGCTCACCTCGGGCAGCTGGGGCCAACGTCCTGACTTTC
NA TRBJ2-3 TRBV6-1 NA 13 CASSEFRVDTQYF TGTGCCAGCAGTGAATTTAGGGTAGATACGCAGTATTTT
NA TRBJ2-1 TRBV5-5 TRBD2 20 CASSSMGLAGGPSGYNEQFF TGTGCCAGCAGCTCCATGGGACTAGCGGGAGGGCCCTCCGGTTACAATGAGCAGTTCTTC
NA TRBJ1-1 TRBV19 NA 16 CASSIGLQVMNTEAFF TGTGCCAGTAGTATAGGGTTGCAGGTGATGAACACTGAAGCTTTCTTT
NA TRBJ2-3 TRBV9 NA 16 CASSVFAGPGTDTQYF TGTGCCAGCAGCGTATTCGCGGGTCCGGGCACAGATACGCAGTATTTT
NA TRBJ1-2 TRBV19 TRBD1 14 CASSSTGGSYGYTF TGTGCCAGTAGTTCTACAGGGGGCTCCTATGGCTACACCTTC
many TRBJ2-5 TRBV7-2 TRBD1 14 CASSLTGNQETQYF TGTGCCAGCAGCCTGACAGGGAACCAAGAGACCCAGTACTTC
once TRBJ2-3 TRBV9 NA 15 CASSVVAESTDTQYF TGTGCCAGCAGCGTAGTTGCTGAAAGCACAGATACGCAGTATTTT
NA TRBJ2-5 TRBV7-9 NA 13 CASSRETPETQYF TGTGCCAGCTCACGGGAGACTCCAGAGACCCAGTACTTC
NA TRBJ1-2 TRBV5-4 TRBD1 15 CASSFPTGGAGGYTF TGTGCCAGCAGCTTTCCCACAGGGGGCGCGGGTGGCTACACCTTC
NA TRBJ1-4 TRBV6-1 NA 13 CASSEALGEKLFF TGTGCCAGCAGTGAAGCGCTGGGTGAAAAACTGTTTTTT
NA TRBJ2-7 TRBV7-2 TRBD2 15 CASSHRLAGSYEQYF TGTGCCAGCAGCCATCGACTAGCGGGAAGCTACGAGCAGTACTTC